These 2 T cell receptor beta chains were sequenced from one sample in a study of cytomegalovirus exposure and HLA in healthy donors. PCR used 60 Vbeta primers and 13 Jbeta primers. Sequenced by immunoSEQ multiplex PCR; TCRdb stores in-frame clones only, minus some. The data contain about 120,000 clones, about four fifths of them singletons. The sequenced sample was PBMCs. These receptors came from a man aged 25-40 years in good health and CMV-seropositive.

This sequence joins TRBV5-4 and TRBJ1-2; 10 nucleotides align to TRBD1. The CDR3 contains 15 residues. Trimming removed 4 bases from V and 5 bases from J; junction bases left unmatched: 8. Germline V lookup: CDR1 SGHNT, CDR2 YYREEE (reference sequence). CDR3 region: CASSPRQGAQYGYTF. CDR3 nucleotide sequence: TGTGCCAGCAGCCCTCGACAGGGGGCGCAGTATGGCTACACCTTC.

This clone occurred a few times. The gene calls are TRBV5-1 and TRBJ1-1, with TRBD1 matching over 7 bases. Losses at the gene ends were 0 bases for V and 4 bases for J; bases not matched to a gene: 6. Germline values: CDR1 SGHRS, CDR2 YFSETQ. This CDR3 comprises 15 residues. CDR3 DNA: TGCGCCAGCAGCTTGGGTGGACAGGTAGGCACTGAAGCTTTCTTT. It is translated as CASSLGGQVGTEAFF.